This T cell receptor beta chain was captured by sequencing in a study of long-term antiretroviral therapy in people with HIV. The run of the v3.0 immunoSEQ assay was at survey level. TCRdb keeps only in-frame clones here, not all; method: immunoSEQ multiplex PCR. The sample carries nearly 20,000 clones, 75% to 90% recorded once. The V gene end was trimmed by 11 bases and the J gene end by 5 bases; junction bases not matched to a gene: 11. The CDR3 is 13 amino acids. Germline V gene data show CDR1 as SNHLY and CDR2 as FYNNEI. V is TRBV2 and J is TRBJ2-7; 8 positions agree with TRBD1. Here the sequenced sample was unsorted PBMCs, taken 0.2 years after starting antiretroviral therapy. This TCR was sampled from a woman in her 40s with HIV. CDR3 nucleotide sequence: TGTGCCGCTTCTGACAGGGGTGGAAACGAGCAGTACTTC. Translated, it gives CAASDRGGNEQYF.